The rows below give T cell receptor beta chains drawn from one sample of a study of OX40 agonist ivuxolimab in advanced cancers. Clones were sequenced by immunoSEQ multiplex PCR, and TCRdb holds only the in-frame ones, with some missing. The repertoire includes fewer than 40,000 clones, roughly 69% of them detected once, and approximately 17% sits in the top ten. Material: CD4+ or CD8+ T cells sorted from blood, obtained in a trial of the OX40 agonist ivuxolimab. These receptors all come from an adult with an advanced solid tumor such as melanoma, head and neck, liver or kidney cancer. The CDR3 runs from the conserved cysteine through the conserved F or W. D genes are given only for firm matches. Only part of the rows carry a size: once, few, many, or a class if the clone is expanded.

j_call | d_call | clone_size | v_call | cdr3_aa | cdr3_nt
TRBJ2-7 | . | . | TRBV6-5 | CASKRANSYEQYF | TGTGCCAGCAAAAGGGCGAATTCCTACGAGCAGTACTTC
TRBJ2-7 | TRBD2 | medium-sized | TRBV13 | CASSYPLWRGDHEQYF | TGTGCCAGCAGCTACCCTTTGTGGCGGGGGGACCACGAGCAGTACTTC
TRBJ2-2 | TRBD2 | . | TRBV9 | CASSLGLAGGQAELFF | TGTGCCAGCAGCCTCGGACTAGCGGGGGGGCAGGCGGAGCTGTTTTTT
TRBJ1-1 | . | . | TRBV19 | CASSTLFLAEAFF | TGTGCCAGTAGTACTTTATTCCTAGCTGAAGCTTTCTTT
TRBJ1-2 | . | . | TRBV7-2 | CASRLPGARGYTF | TGTGCCAGCAGGCTTCCGGGGGCCCGGGGCTACACCTTC
TRBJ1-5 | TRBD1 | . | TRBV6-6 | CASSSQQGLNQPQHF | TGTGCCAGCAGTTCTCAACAGGGGTTAAATCAGCCCCAGCATTTT
TRBJ1-4 | . | . | TRBV7-9 | CASSFGQINEKLFF | TGTGCCAGCAGCTTTGGACAGATTAATGAAAAACTGTTTTTT
TRBJ1-1 | . | medium-sized | TRBV5-6 | CASSLGGGANTEAFF | TGTGCCAGCAGCTTGGGAGGGGGGGCGAACACTGAAGCTTTCTTT
TRBJ1-1 | . | . | TRBV5-6 | CASTMQGRGAFF | TGTGCCAGCACCATGCAGGGAAGAGGAGCTTTCTTT
TRBJ2-7 | . | . | TRBV27 | CASSYKAVSYEQYF | TGTGCCAGCAGTTATAAAGCAGTCTCCTACGAGCAGTACTTC
TRBJ1-2 | . | once | TRBV5-1 | CASNPGGAEGYTF | TGCGCCAGCAATCCCGGGGGGGCAGAGGGCTACACCTTC
TRBJ2-7 | TRBD1 | . | TRBV6-1 | CASSETGGEQYF | TGTGCCAGCAGTGAGACAGGGGGCGAGCAGTACTTC
TRBJ2-1 | . | . | TRBV2 | CASRAVNRGNEQFF | TGTGCCAGCAGGGCAGTTAATCGCGGAAATGAGCAGTTCTTC
TRBJ2-2 | TRBD1 | . | TRBV19 | CASTRTGSQNTGELFF | TGTGCCAGTACCCGGACAGGGTCTCAGAACACCGGGGAGCTGTTTTTT
TRBJ2-2 | . | . | TRBV2 | CASSERQLTGELFF | TGTGCCAGCAGTGAAAGACAGCTCACCGGGGAGCTGTTTTTT
TRBJ2-7 | TRBD1 | . | TRBV27 | CASSLSGTAVYEQYF | TGTGCCAGCAGTTTATCGGGGACAGCCGTCTACGAGCAGTACTTC
TRBJ1-6 | . | . | TRBV6-5 | CASSDTGLGSPLHF | TGTGCCAGCAGTGACACAGGGTTGGGTTCACCCCTCCACTTT
TRBJ2-7 | . | . | TRBV5-6 | CASSRGGEQYF | TGTGCCAGCAGCAGGGGAGGCGAGCAGTACTTC
TRBJ2-3 | . | . | TRBV5-1 | CASSRTSTDTQYF | TGCGCCAGCAGCCGGACAAGCACAGATACGCAGTATTTT
TRBJ2-1 | TRBD2 | few | TRBV28 | CASSPGGRGEQFF | TGTGCCAGCAGTCCGGGGGGGAGGGGCGAGCAGTTCTTC
TRBJ1-1 | TRBD1 | . | TRBV5-1 | CASSPQTGATEAFF | TGCGCCAGCAGCCCCCAGACAGGGGCCACTGAAGCTTTCTTT
TRBJ2-2 | . | . | TRBV7-3 | CASSLMGRGTGELFF | TGTGCCAGCAGCTTAATGGGACGTGGCACCGGGGAGCTGTTTTTT
TRBJ1-2 | . | once | TRBV4-2 | CASSRTANYGYTF | TGTGCCAGCAGCCGGACAGCTAACTATGGCTACACCTTC
TRBJ2-1 | TRBD2 | medium-sized | TRBV7-3 | CASSLVVGGGRNEQFF | TGTGCCAGCAGCTTGGTAGTCGGCGGGGGGCGGAATGAGCAGTTCTTC
TRBJ2-1 | TRBD2 | . | TRBV7-3 | CASSPWTSARNEQFF | TGTGCCAGCAGCCCCTGGACTAGCGCGAGGAATGAGCAGTTCTTC
TRBJ1-1 | . | . | TRBV30 | CAWSLSSGGAFF | TGTGCCTGGAGTCTCAGTTCAGGAGGGGCTTTCTTT
TRBJ1-5 | TRBD1 | few | TRBV19 | CASTRGQGEGQPQHF | TGTGCCAGTACCCGAGGACAGGGGGAGGGTCAGCCCCAGCATTTT
TRBJ1-3 | . | . | TRBV18 | CASHVGVPGNTIYF | TGTGCCAGCCACGTCGGGGTCCCCGGAAACACCATATATTTT
TRBJ1-2 | TRBD1 | . | TRBV29-1 | CSVDRGILGYTF | TGCAGCGTGGACAGGGGTATACTCGGCTACACCTTC
TRBJ2-5 | . | . | TRBV6-6 | CASSYRDQETQYF | TGTGCCAGCAGTTACAGGGACCAAGAGACCCAGTACTTC
TRBJ2-3 | . | . | TRBV5-1 | CASSLDTSTDTQYF | TGCGCCAGCAGCCTGGACACCTCCACAGATACGCAGTATTTT
TRBJ1-2 | . | . | TRBV6-6 | CASSLQSNYGYTF | TGTGCCAGCAGTCTACAGAGTAACTATGGCTACACCTTC
TRBJ1-1 | TRBD1 | . | TRBV25-1 | CASSGAGTGEGRAFF | TGTGCCAGCAGTGGTGCCGGGACAGGGGAAGGACGGGCTTTCTTT
TRBJ1-2 | . | . | TRBV27 | CASSLSEGSGYTF | TGTGCCAGCAGTTTATCGGAAGGATCTGGCTACACCTTC
TRBJ1-1 | . | few | TRBV7-2 | CASSPDIGRMMNTEAFF | TGTGCCAGCAGCCCGGATATTGGTAGAATGATGAACACTGAAGCTTTCTTT
TRBJ2-4 | . | . | TRBV7-8 | CASSSPPKNIQYF | TGTGCCAGCAGCTCCCCGCCCAAAAACATTCAGTACTTC
TRBJ1-5 | . | . | TRBV5-6 | CASSLARLSFYQPQHF | TGTGCCAGCAGCTTGGCCCGTCTCAGTTTTTATCAGCCCCAGCATTTT
TRBJ2-3 | . | . | TRBV19 | CASSMRTDTQYF | TGTGCCAGTAGTATGAGGACAGATACGCAGTATTTT
TRBJ2-7 | TRBD2 | . | TRBV27 | CASSSPTSGGAYEQYF | TGTGCCAGCAGTTCCCCGACTAGCGGGGGGGCCTACGAGCAGTACTTC
TRBJ1-4 | . | . | TRBV6-5 | CASQLLGDGKLFF | TGTGCCAGCCAACTCCTCGGTGATGGAAAACTGTTTTTT
TRBJ1-2 | . | . | TRBV7-2 | CASSLRQDRGYTF | TGTGCCAGCAGCCTAAGACAAGATAGAGGCTACACCTTC
TRBJ2-7 | . | . | TRBV10-3 | CAISESRGMGTYEQYF | TGTGCCATCAGTGAGTCCAGGGGCATGGGTACCTACGAGCAGTACTTC
TRBJ1-1 | . | . | TRBV2 | CASSDDSNTEAFF | TGTGCCAGCAGTGATGACTCGAACACTGAAGCTTTCTTT
TRBJ2-1 | . | few | TRBV5-8 | CASSLPSESGEQFF | TGTGCCAGCAGCTTACCAAGCGAGAGTGGTGAGCAGTTCTTC
TRBJ2-3 | . | . | TRBV5-1 | CASSLGLVGGTDTQYF | TGCGCCAGCAGCTTGGGACTGGTCGGGGGCACAGATACGCAGTATTTT
TRBJ1-1 | . | . | TRBV19 | CASSLSGTPNTEAFF | TGTGCCAGTAGTCTTTCCGGGACACCGAACACTGAAGCTTTCTTT
TRBJ1-2 | . | . | TRBV27 | CASRGPPSVGYTF | TGTGCCAGCCGGGGACCCCCATCCGTTGGCTACACCTTC
TRBJ1-5 | . | few | TRBV6-6 | CASRARGDNQPQHF | TGTGCCAGCAGAGCGAGGGGGGACAATCAGCCCCAGCATTTT
TRBJ1-1 | . | few | TRBV11-2 | CASSFQGNTEAFF | TGTGCCAGCAGCTTTCAAGGGAACACTGAAGCTTTCTTT
TRBJ1-4 | . | . | TRBV7-9 | CASSLDAGQKLFF | TGTGCCAGCAGCTTAGATGCAGGGCAAAAACTGTTTTTT
TRBJ2-2 | . | . | TRBV28 | CASSWGQKELFF | TGTGCCAGCAGTTGGGGCCAAAAGGAGCTGTTTTTT
TRBJ1-5 | . | . | TRBV6-1 | CASSDSARARQPQHF | TGTGCCAGCAGTGACTCCGCGCGGGCGCGGCAGCCCCAGCATTTT
TRBJ2-7 | . | . | TRBV5-1 | CASSLGGGNYEQYF | TGCGCCAGCAGCTTAGGAGGGGGCAACTACGAGCAGTACTTC
TRBJ2-3 | TRBD2 | . | TRBV2 | CASKQRGVSDTQYF | TGTGCCAGCAAGCAGCGGGGGGTGTCAGATACGCAGTATTTT
TRBJ1-6 | . | . | TRBV14 | CASSQATANSPLHF | TGTGCCAGCAGCCAAGCAACAGCTAATTCACCCCTCCACTTT
TRBJ1-4 | TRBD1 | few | TRBV5-1 | CASGYEQGGKLFF | TGCGCCAGCGGTTACGAACAGGGGGGAAAACTGTTTTTT
TRBJ1-2 | . | . | TRBV6-6 | CASSYDGGGYTF | TGTGCCAGCAGTTACGACGGGGGAGGCTACACCTTC